One sample yielded the 13 T cell receptor beta chains listed below, sequenced in a study of vaccination and CD4 T cells after COVID-19. The treatment denotes: roughly 11-day PBMC culture with coronavirus spike peptide pools or control peptides (ViraFEST assay). Cultured CD4+ T-cell DNA underwent Oncomine TCR Beta short-read sequencing. TCRdb fed the PCR reads into MiXCR, producing one record per CDR3 protein. The sample holds 8,000 or so distinct CDR3 sequences, roughly 20% seen once. Antigen specificity for these receptors is unknown. The specimen was CD4+ T cells from blood, cultured in vitro, collected after SARS-CoV-2 vaccination. These receptors were collected from a human donor who had recovered from COVID-19.

This clonotype has a handful of counts. J is TRBJ1-2 and V is TRBV29-1, with a weak D call TRBD1 (6 bases). This CDR3 spans 12 amino acids. Germline V gene lookup returns CDR1 SQVTM and CDR2 ANQGSEA. Trimming took off 7 bases at V and 5 bases at J, with 14 bases between the two ends. The CDR3 nucleotides are TGCAGCGCCGCACAGGGTCAGTATGGCTACACCTTC. This sequence encodes CSAAQGQYGYTF.

V and J are TRBV29-1 and TRBJ2-3; 10 bases line up with TRBD2. In germline, CDR1 is SQVTM, CDR2 ANQGSEA. After removal of 7 bases from V and 1 base from J, the junction contained 8 bases not matched to a gene. The CDR3 totals 15 residues. CDR3 nucleotide sequence: TGCAGCGCGGGTCCTAGCGGGAGCCGCACAGATACGCAGTATTTT. Translating gives CSAGPSGSRTDTQYF.

This clonotype was found a few times. The CDR3 here is CAIRDWDSLSYEQYF. The CDR3 region has the DNA TGTGCCATCAGAGATTGGGACAGCTTGTCCTACGAGCAGTACTTC. The chain is built from TRBV10-3 and TRBJ2-7, with 7 bases matching TRBD1. Germline V gene sequence: CDR1 ENHRY, CDR2 SYGVKD. The trim removed 6 bases at V and 1 base at J, leaving 9 bases unmatched. The CDR3 loop spans 15 amino acids.

This rearrangement joins TRBV18 to TRBJ2-7, with 7 bases lining up with TRBD2. The ends lost 6 bases at V and 2 bases at J; junction bases unmatched: 7. Germline CDR1 reads KGHSH; CDR2 reads LQKENI. CDR3 length equals 14 residues. The chain's CDR3 is CASSLTSRAYEQYF. In DNA, the CDR3 is TGTGCCAGCTCGCTGACTAGCAGGGCCTACGAGCAGTACTTC.

The rearrangement uses TRBV20-1 and TRBJ2-3; 9 bases map to TRBD2. The CDR3 consists of 15 residues. Trimming removed 5 bases from V and 5 bases from J; junction bases left unmatched: 11. Germline V gene sequence: CDR1 DFQATT, CDR2 SNEGSKA (reference sequence). The CDR3 nucleotides are TGCAGTGCTCGCCGGGCTAGCGGGATCCTAGATACGCAGTATTTT. Translating it yields CSARRASGILDTQYF.

This clonotype is labeled as medium-sized. The V and J genes are TRBV6-1 and TRBJ1-2, with a weak D call TRBD1 (6 bases). The V gene lost 7 bases and the J gene lost 2 bases, with 11 bases spanning the gap. Germline-derived CDR1 and CDR2 are MNHNS and SASEGT. The CDR3 contains 13 residues. CDR3 protein: CASTRQDNYGYTF. The CDR3, as DNA: TGTGCCAGCACCCGACAGGACAACTATGGCTACACCTTC.

This clonotype is medium-sized. The chain links TRBV24-1 to TRBJ2-1; the D is unclear. The ends were cut back, 5 bases at V and 6 bases at J, with 7 bases in the middle. The CDR3 contains 12 residues. Germline assignment: CDR1 KGHDR and CDR2 SFDVKD. This CDR3 reads CATSGNFNEQFF. CDR3 nucleotides: TGTGCCACCAGTGGGAACTTCAATGAGCAGTTCTTC.

This clonotype is classed as medium-sized. CDR3 nucleotides: TGTGCCAGCAGCTTTCAGGGTACGACCACTGAAGCTTTCTTT. Translation gives CASSFQGTTTEAFF. The gene calls are TRBV7-9 and TRBJ1-1; tentatively, D is TRBD1 (5 bases). Trimming left V 3 bases short and J 4 bases short, with 12 bases between. Per germline, CDR1 SEHNR and CDR2 FQNEAQ (reference sequence). The CDR3 extends over 14 amino acids.

The chain combines TRBV2 with TRBJ1-6; the D gene is possibly TRBD1 (6 bases). CDR1 and CDR2 from the germline V gene are SNHLY and FYNNEI. V lost 2 bases to trimming and J lost 6 bases, with 17 bases between them. The CDR3 sequence is 17 residues long. CDR3 nucleotides: TGTGCCAGCAGTGAACTGGGACGACAGGAGGCTAATTCACCCCTCCACTTT. This translates into CASSELGRQEANSPLHF. The whole variable domain, remainder taken from reference TRBV2 and TRBJ1-6, is EPEVTQTPSHQVTQMGQEVILRCVPISNHLYFYWYRQILGQKVEFLVSFYNNEISEKSEIFDDQFSVERPDGSNFTLKIRSTKLEDSAMYFCASSELGRQEANSPLHFGNGTRLTVT.

V is TRBV5-4 and J is TRBJ2-5; 11 bases agree with TRBD2. The CDR3 is 16 residues long. Per germline, CDR1 SGHNT and CDR2 YYREEE (reference sequence). V dropped 1 base and J dropped 5; count of bases not matched to a gene: 7. The CDR3 bases are TGTGCCAGCAGCTTGTCCCTAGCGGGAGGTTCGGAGACCCAGTACTTC. This encodes CASSLSLAGGSETQYF.

This chain connects TRBV6-2 or TRBV6-3 to TRBJ1-2; perhaps TRBD1 as D (5 bases). Trimming took off 5 bases at V and 4 bases at J, with 17 bases between the two ends. Germline CDR1 and CDR2: MNHEY and SVGEGT. This CDR3 comprises 15 residues. CDR3: CASSAQARGGYGYTF. CDR3 coding DNA: TGTGCCAGCAGTGCTCAGGCGCGGGGCGGCTATGGCTACACCTTC.

This clonotype was detected a few times. The chain employs TRBV6-1 and TRBJ2-5; tentatively, D is TRBD2 (5 bases). The CDR3 extends over 17 amino acids. CDR1 and CDR2 (germline): MNHNS, SASEGT. V was clipped by 7 bases and J by 2 bases, with 23 bases between them. CDR3 sequence: CASKRESGGMSQETQYF. As DNA, the CDR3 is TGTGCCAGCAAGAGGGAATCGGGCGGAATGTCTCAAGAGACCCAGTACTTC.

By sample share, this clonotype is medium-sized (0.01 to 0.1%). V is TRBV27 and J is TRBJ1-5; D possibly corresponds to TRBD1 (6 bases). CDR1 is MNHEY and CDR2 is SMNVEV in the germline V gene (reference sequence). CDR3 length: 15 residues. V lost 6 bases to trimming and J lost 2 bases, with 14 bases between them. CDR3 sequence reads: CASSLSRGGNQPQHF. The DNA of the CDR3 is TGTGCCAGCAGCCTTTCCAGGGGCGGCAATCAGCCCCAGCATTTT.